One sample yielded the 12 T cell receptor beta chains listed below, sequenced in a study of shared clonotypes between healthy human individuals. This table comes from immunoSEQ multiplex PCR, and its TCRdb copy is limited to in-frame clones, with some not included. Seen here are some 1,100,000 clones, about 80% observed once, and the top ten hold approximately 0.5%. Sample: memory CD4+ T cells from PBMCs. Subset defined: CD45RA-negative fraction. These receptors came from a man younger than 30 in good health. Some clones in this sample may be carry-over from other donors' samples.

The chain joins TRBV19 to TRBJ2-1; 16 nucleotides match TRBD2. J gave up 0 bases and V 6 bases, and 11 bases lay outside the gene matches. CDR1 LNHDA and CDR2 SQIVND come from the germline V gene (reference sequence). The CDR3 contains 20 residues. The CDR3: CASRPGLAGGRYSSYNEQFF. CDR3 in DNA: TGTGCCAGTAGACCGGGACTAGCGGGAGGGCGCTATAGCTCCTACAATGAGCAGTTCTTC.

The rearrangement links TRBV11-2 to TRBJ2-3; 7 bases agree with TRBD1. Germline assignment: CDR1 SGHAT and CDR2 FQNNGV. The CDR3 loop spans 14 amino acids. V shed 4 bases and J 2 bases; nucleotides not matched to a gene: 3. In nucleotides, the CDR3 is TGTGCCAGCAGCTGGGACAGATTCACAGATACGCAGTATTTT. Residues: CASSWDRFTDTQYF. The complete variable domain, with remaining parts taken from reference TRBV11-2 and TRBJ2-3, reads EAGVAQSPRYKIIEKRQSVAFWCNPISGHATLYWYQQILGQGPKLLIQFQNNGVVDDSQLPKDRFSAERLKGVDSTLKIQPAKLEDSAVYLCASSWDRFTDTQYFGPGTRLTVL.

The rearrangement links TRBV5-1 to TRBJ2-3, with TRBD1 matching 7 bases. The CDR3 consists of 14 residues. Per germline, CDR1 SGHRS and CDR2 YFSETQ. The junction had 6 bases not matched to a gene; V was cut back by 3 bases and J by 5 bases. The CDR3 region has the DNA TGCGCCAGCAGCTCGCAACAGGGGAGAGATACGCAGTATTTT. Its protein is CASSSQQGRDTQYF. The full variable domain, its missing parts supplied by reference TRBV5-1 and TRBJ2-3, is KAGVTQTPRYLIKTRGQQVTLSCSPISGHRSVSWYQQTPGQGLQFLFEYFSETQRNKGNFPGRFSGRQFSNSRSEMNVSTLELGDSALYLCASSSQQGRDTQYFGPGTRLTVL.

The rearrangement links TRBV28 to TRBJ1-1; D not certain. The CDR3 contains 12 residues. The V gene's germline CDR1 is MDHEN and CDR2 SYDVKM. V lost 5 bases and J 14 bases, leaving 18 bases between the germline ends. The chain's CDR3 is CASSVQSLRIFF. For the CDR3, the DNA is TGTGCCAGCAGTGTACAGAGCCTGCGAATCTTCTTT.

This clone was picked up one time. In nucleotides, the CDR3 is TGTGCCAGCAGCCCTCGGTCGAGAGAAAAACTGTTTTTT. This translates into CASSPRSREKLFF. This chain joins TRBV6-5 and TRBJ1-4, with D unresolved. Trimming shortened V by 6 bases and J by 8 bases, and 13 bases separated the two germline ends. The germline V gene has CDR1 MNHEY and CDR2 SVGAGI. The CDR3 covers 13 residues.

The rearrangement links TRBV15 to TRBJ1-5; 11 positions agree with TRBD1. Trimming took 3 bases from V and 2 from J; bases not matched to a gene: 0. The germline CDR1 and CDR2 sequences are LNHNV and YYDKDF (reference sequence). The CDR3 has 15 residues. CDR3 coding DNA: TGTGCCACCAGCAGGGGACAGGGGGGCAATCAGCCCCAGCATTTT. It specifies CATSRGQGGNQPQHF.

The CDR3 loop is CASSSGTGVYGYTF. CDR3 nucleotide sequence: TGCGCCAGCAGCTCCGGGACAGGAGTGTATGGCTACACCTTC. The chain recombines TRBV5-1 with TRBJ1-2, with 8 bases aligning to TRBD1. Germline assignment: CDR1 SGHRS and CDR2 YFSETQ. CDR3 size: 14 residues. Germline trimming cut 3 bases from V and 5 bases from J; bases unmatched to any gene: 6.

This clone was counted a single time. This is likely an artifact of a read error, given a far larger clone one base away. The J gene is TRBJ1-2, the V gene TRBV4-2; 8 bases map to TRBD1. Looked up from germline, CDR1 is LGHNA and CDR2 is YNFKEQ. The CDR3 spans 16 residues. The CDR3 protein is CAGSQDPQGAIYGYTF. CDR3 DNA: TGTGCCGGCAGCCAAGATCCGCAGGGGGCTATCTATGGCTACACCTTC.

The V gene is TRBV7-9, the J gene TRBJ2-7; perhaps D is TRBD1 or TRBD2 (6 bases each). Germline CDR1 reads SEHNR; CDR2 reads FQNEAQ (reference sequence). The length of the CDR3 is 17 residues. Trimming removed 5 bases at V and 1 base at J, with 21 bases between. The CDR3 loop reads CASSPRDLGGTSYEQYF. CDR3 DNA: TGTGCCAGCAGCCCCAGAGACCTCGGGGGCACGTCCTACGAGCAGTACTTC.

This clone was observed a few times. The chain employs TRBV5-6 and TRBJ1-1, with 7 bases aligning to TRBD1. The junction had 9 bases not matched to a gene; V was cut back by 4 bases and J by 0 bases. CDR3 length: 16 residues. Germline assignment: CDR1 SGHDT and CDR2 YYEEEE. The CDR3 reads CASSPETGQMNTEAFF. CDR3 DNA sequence: TGTGCCAGCAGCCCGGAGACAGGGCAGATGAACACTGAAGCTTTCTTT.

The chain uses TRBV7-2 and TRBJ2-7; D not certain. Trimming shortened V by 5 bases and J by 2 bases, and 19 bases separated the two germline ends. There are 16 residues in the CDR3. In germline, CDR1 is SGHTA, CDR2 FQGNSA. The CDR3 coding sequence is TGTGCCAGCAGCCCCGGAAGTAGTTATCGGACCTACGAGCAGTACTTC. It codes for CASSPGSSYRTYEQYF.

The V and J genes are TRBV2 and TRBJ2-5, with 10 bases aligning to TRBD2. Trimming took 6 bases from V and 5 from J; bases not matched to a gene: 9. This CDR3 spans 15 amino acids. Germline V gene data show CDR1 as SNHLY and CDR2 as FYNNEI. CDR3 loop: CASSPSGSISETQYF. DNA for the CDR3: TGTGCCAGCAGCCCTAGCGGGAGCATAAGTGAGACCCAGTACTTC.